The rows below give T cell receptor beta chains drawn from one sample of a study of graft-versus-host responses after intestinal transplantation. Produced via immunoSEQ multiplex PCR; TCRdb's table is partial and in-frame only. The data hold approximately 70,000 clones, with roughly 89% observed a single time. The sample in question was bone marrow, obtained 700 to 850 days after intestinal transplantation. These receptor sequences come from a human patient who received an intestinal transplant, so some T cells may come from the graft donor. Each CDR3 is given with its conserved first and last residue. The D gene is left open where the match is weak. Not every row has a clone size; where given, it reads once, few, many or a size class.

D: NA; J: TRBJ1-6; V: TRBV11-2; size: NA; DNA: TGTGCCAGCAGCTTAGATACGGGCAGGGTAGCTTCACCCCCCCACTTT; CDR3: CASSLDTGRVASPPHF
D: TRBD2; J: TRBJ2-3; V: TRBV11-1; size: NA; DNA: TGTGCCAGCAGCCTGGGACTAGGTGGGACAGATACGCAGTATTTT; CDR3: CASSLGLGGTDTQYF
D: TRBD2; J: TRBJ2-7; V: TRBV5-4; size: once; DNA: TGTGCCAGCTCCCCGGCGGGAGGTCACTACGAGCAGTACTTC; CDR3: CASSPAGGHYEQYF
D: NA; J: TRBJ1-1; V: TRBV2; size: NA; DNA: TGTGCCAGCAGCGGGTTGCTTACTGAAGCTTTCTTT; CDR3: CASSGLLTEAFF
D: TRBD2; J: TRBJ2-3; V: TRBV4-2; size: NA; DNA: TGTGCCAGCAGCCCGGAGCGGGGAACGAGCCGGGATACGCAGTATTTT; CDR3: CASSPERGTSRDTQYF
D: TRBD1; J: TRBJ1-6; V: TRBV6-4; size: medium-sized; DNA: TGTGCCAGCAGTGACGGGACAGGGGGCTCACCCCTCCACTTT; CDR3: CASSDGTGGSPLHF
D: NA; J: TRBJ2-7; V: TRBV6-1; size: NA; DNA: TGTGCCAGCAGCTCGACATTTGCCCACGAGCAGTACTTC; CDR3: CASSSTFAHEQYF
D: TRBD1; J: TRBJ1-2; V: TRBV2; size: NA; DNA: TGTGCCAGCAGTGAAGGGACAGGGGGCTATGGCTACACCTTC; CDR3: CASSEGTGGYGYTF
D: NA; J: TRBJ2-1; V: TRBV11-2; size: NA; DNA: TGTGCCAGCAGCTTAGGAAGCAGGGTAGTGATCTTC; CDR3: CASSLGSRVVIF
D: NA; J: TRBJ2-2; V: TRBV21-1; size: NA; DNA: TGTGCCAGCAGCAATACGGGAGAGGACACCGGGGAGCTGTTTTTT; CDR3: CASSNTGEDTGELFF
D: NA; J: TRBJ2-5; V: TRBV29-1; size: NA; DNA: TGCAGCGTCACGGGAGAAGCAGGAGTGGCCCAGTACTTC; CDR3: CSVTGEAGVAQYF
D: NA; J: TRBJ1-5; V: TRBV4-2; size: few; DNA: TGTGCCAGCAGCCAAGTGCAGGGCCCAAGGCCCCAGCATTTT; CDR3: CASSQVQGPRPQHF
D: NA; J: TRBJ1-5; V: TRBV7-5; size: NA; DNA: TGTGTCAGAAGCTTAGACAGCGGTACAGGGAATCAGCCCCAGCATTTT; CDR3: CVRSLDSGTGNQPQHF
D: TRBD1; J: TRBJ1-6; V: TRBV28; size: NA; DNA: TGTGCCAGCAGGCCTGGACAGGGAATCCATTCACCCCTCCACTTT; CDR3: CASRPGQGIHSPLHF
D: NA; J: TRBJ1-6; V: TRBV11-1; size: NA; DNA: TGTGCCAGCAGCTTCGATAGGGGTTCACCCCTCCACTTT; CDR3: CASSFDRGSPLHF
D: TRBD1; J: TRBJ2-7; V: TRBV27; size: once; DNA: TGTGCCAGCAGCACGGACAGGGTTAATTACGAGCAGTACTTC; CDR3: CASSTDRVNYEQYF
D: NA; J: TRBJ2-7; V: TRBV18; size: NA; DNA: TGTGCCAGCTCACCTAGGGACGGCCGCTACGAGCAGTACTTC; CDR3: CASSPRDGRYEQYF
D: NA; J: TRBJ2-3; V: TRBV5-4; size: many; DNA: TGTGCCAGCAGCTTGGATCGGGGTCTCACAGATACGCAGTATTTT; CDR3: CASSLDRGLTDTQYF
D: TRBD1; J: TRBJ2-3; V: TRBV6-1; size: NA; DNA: TGTGCCAGCAGCATCAACAGGGGGGATACGCAGTATTTT; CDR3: CASSINRGDTQYF
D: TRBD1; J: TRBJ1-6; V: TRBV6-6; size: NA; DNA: TGTGCCAGCAGCATAAGGACAGGGGCGGCTTCACCCCTCCACTTT; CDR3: CASSIRTGAASPLHF
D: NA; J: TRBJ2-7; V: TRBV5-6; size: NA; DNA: TGTGCCAGCAGCATAACCCCGACCGAGCAGTACTTC; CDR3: CASSITPTEQYF
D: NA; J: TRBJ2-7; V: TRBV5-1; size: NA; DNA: TGTGCCAGCAGCTTCTACGAGCAGTACTTC; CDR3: CASSFYEQYF
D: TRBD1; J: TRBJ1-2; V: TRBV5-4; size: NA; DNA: TGTGCCAGCAGCCTAGGACAGGGAGGAGTCTATGGCTACACCTTC; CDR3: CASSLGQGGVYGYTF
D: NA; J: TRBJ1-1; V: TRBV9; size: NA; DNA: TGTGCCAGCAGCGTAGGTGTGGGGGCAAACACTGAAGCTTTCTTT; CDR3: CASSVGVGANTEAFF
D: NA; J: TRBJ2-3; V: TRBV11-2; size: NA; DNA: TGTGCCAGCACCTCAAACAGGGATGTATCGCTAGGTACGCAGTATTTT; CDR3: CASTSNRDVSLGTQYF
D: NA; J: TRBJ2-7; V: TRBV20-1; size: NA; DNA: TGCAGTGCTAGTGATGGATACGAGCAGTACTTC; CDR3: CSASDGYEQYF
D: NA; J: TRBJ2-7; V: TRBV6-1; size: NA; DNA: TGTGCCAGCAGTTCCCAAAGGGACTCCTACGAGCAGTACTTC; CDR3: CASSSQRDSYEQYF
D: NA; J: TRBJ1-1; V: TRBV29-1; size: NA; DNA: TGCAGCGCCGTAAACCCTCAGGCGAAGAACACTGAAGCTTTCTTT; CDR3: CSAVNPQAKNTEAFF
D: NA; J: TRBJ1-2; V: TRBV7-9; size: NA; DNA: TGTGCCAGCAGCTTAGCAGGGAGCTATGGCTACACCTTC; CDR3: CASSLAGSYGYTF
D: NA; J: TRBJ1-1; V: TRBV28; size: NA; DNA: TGTGCCAGCAGTTTAGATAGCGGCCGAGATGAAGCTTTCTTT; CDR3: CASSLDSGRDEAFF
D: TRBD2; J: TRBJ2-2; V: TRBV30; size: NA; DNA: TGTGCCTGGGAAACTAGCGGGGCGACCGGGGAGCTGTTTTTT; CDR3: CAWETSGATGELFF
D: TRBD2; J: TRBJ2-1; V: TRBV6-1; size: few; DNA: TGTGCCAGCAGTGATACTAGCGGGGGGGCCAATGAGCAGTTCTTC; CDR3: CASSDTSGGANEQFF
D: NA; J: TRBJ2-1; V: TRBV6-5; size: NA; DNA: TGTGCCAGCAGACTCGTTGGGGTCTCCTACAATGAGCAGTTCTTC; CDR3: CASRLVGVSYNEQFF
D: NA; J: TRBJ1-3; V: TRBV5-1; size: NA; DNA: TGCGCCAGCAGCCTAACCGGAAGCGCCCAAGGAAACACCATATATTTT; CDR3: CASSLTGSAQGNTIYF
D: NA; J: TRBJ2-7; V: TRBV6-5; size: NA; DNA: TGTGCCAGCAGTCCTAAATACAGGGCTAAACGCCCGGAGTACTTC; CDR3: CASSPKYRAKRPEYF
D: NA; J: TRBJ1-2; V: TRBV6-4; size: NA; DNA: TGTGCCAGCAGTGACGGGGGCGCTTATGGCTACACCTTC; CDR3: CASSDGGAYGYTF
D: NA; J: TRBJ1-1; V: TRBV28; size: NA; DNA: TGTGCCAGCAGTTACCCGAAGGGAAAGTGGGCTTTCTTT; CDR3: CASSYPKGKWAFF
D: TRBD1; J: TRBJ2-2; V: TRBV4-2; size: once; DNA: TGTGCCAGCAGCCAAGGACGGCGGACAGGGGGCACCGGGGAGCTGTTTTTT; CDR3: CASSQGRRTGGTGELFF
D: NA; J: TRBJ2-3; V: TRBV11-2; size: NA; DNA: TGTGCCAGCAGCCCGAACCCATCGGCCACAGATACGCAGTATTTT; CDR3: CASSPNPSATDTQYF
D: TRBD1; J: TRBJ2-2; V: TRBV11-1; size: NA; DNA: TGTGCCAGCAGCTTAGGTACAGGGGGCACCGGGGAGCTGTTTTTT; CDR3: CASSLGTGGTGELFF
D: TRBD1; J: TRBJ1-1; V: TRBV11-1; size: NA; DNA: TGTGCCAGCAGCTTTTTCGCCACAGGGGGCACTGAAGCTTTCTTT; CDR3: CASSFFATGGTEAFF
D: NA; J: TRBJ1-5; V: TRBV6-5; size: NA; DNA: TGTGCCAGCAGTGGCGGCAATCAGCCCCAGCATTTT; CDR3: CASSGGNQPQHF
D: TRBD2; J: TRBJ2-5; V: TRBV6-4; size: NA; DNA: TGTGCCAGCAGTGACTCGGGACTACCGGGAGAGACCCAGTACTTC; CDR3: CASSDSGLPGETQYF
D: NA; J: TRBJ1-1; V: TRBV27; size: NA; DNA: TGTGCCAGCAGTAACCACGTGAACACTGAAGCTTTCTTT; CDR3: CASSNHVNTEAFF
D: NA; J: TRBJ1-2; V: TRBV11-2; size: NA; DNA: TGTGCCAGCAGCGCCGACGGGGCCACTGGCTATGGCTACACCTTC; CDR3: CASSADGATGYGYTF
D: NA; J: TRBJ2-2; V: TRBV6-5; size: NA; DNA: TGTGCCAGCAGTTCTGCCACCGGGGAGCTGTTTTTT; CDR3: CASSSATGELFF
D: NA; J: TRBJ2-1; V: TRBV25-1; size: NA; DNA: TGTGCCAGTACAAGTTACAATGGGCAGTTCTTC; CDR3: CASTSYNGQFF
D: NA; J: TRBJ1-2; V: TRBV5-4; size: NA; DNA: TGTGCCAGCAGCTTGGATCCGTTAGCGGGGACATATGGCTACACCTTC; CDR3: CASSLDPLAGTYGYTF
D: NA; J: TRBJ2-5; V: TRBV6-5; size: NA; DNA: TGTGCCAGCGGCTCAGAAGGGGGATTACAAGAGACCCAGTACTTC; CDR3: CASGSEGGLQETQYF
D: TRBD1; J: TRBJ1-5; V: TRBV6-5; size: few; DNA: TGTGCCAGCAGACCAGGGGGGGTTAGCCTGCCCCAGCATTTT; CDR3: CASRPGGVSLPQHF
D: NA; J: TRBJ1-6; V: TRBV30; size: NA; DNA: TGTGCCTCTACAGTTGACCCCTATAATTCACCCCTCCACTTT; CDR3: CASTVDPYNSPLHF